The T cell receptor (beta chain) described here comes from a study of cytomegalovirus exposure and HLA in healthy donors. The PCR had 60 Vbeta and 13 Jbeta primers. The table came from immunoSEQ multiplex PCR; TCRdb's copy has only in-frame clones and leaves some out. The table for this sample gives 100,000 to 150,000 clones. The origin of this receptor is a woman in her thirties or forties in good health and CMV-seronegative. Sequenced material: PBMCs.

The DNA of the CDR3 is TGTGCCAGCAGCTCCAGAATCCCGAGGGACTATGGCTACACCTTC. It codes for CASSSRIPRDYGYTF. This chain connects TRBV7-9 to TRBJ1-2, with D uncertain. The CDR3 totals 15 residues. Germline V gives CDR1 SEHNR, CDR2 FQNEAQ (reference sequence). V shed 4 bases and J shed 3 bases, with 15 bases lying between them.